This T cell receptor (beta chain) was identified during a study of shared clonotypes between healthy human individuals. Points from the study as a whole: Compared with memory subsets, naive subsets generally had larger estimated richness.

This table comes from immunoSEQ multiplex PCR, and its TCRdb copy is limited to in-frame clones, with some not included. The table lists 550,000 to 800,000 clones, about 74% of them singletons. Each sample came from a Caucasian adult donor living in Nashville, Tennessee. V gave up 6 bases and J gave up 3 bases, with 9 bases separating them. CDR1 is MDHEN, CDR2 SYDVKM, per germline. CDR3 length equals 12 residues. Concerning this clone itself: What it recognizes is unknown. A much larger clone is a single base away; this may be a read error.

Sequencing was carried out using memory CD4+ T cells sorted from blood. Stated subset: CD45RA-negative fraction. The receptor comes from a woman in her 30s in good health. The V call is TRBV28, the J call TRBJ2-7, with D possibly matching TRBD1 (5 bases). The CDR3 DNA reads TGTGCCAGCAGCCCAGGGTTCTACGAGCAGTACTTC. Translated: CASSPGFYEQYF.